These T cell receptor beta chains were read from a single sample in a study of shared clonotypes between healthy human individuals. The method was immunoSEQ multiplex PCR; TCRdb's version includes in-frame clones alone and lacks a portion of them. The sample includes 150,000 to 200,000 clones, approximately 95% of them seen just once. Sequenced material: naive CD4+ T cells sorted from blood. The receptors derive from a woman in her 30s in good health. Each CDR3 is given with its conserved first and last residue. A D gene is named only where the DNA matches it firmly. The size field is filled for only some rows; it gives once, few, many or a size class.

j_gene: TRBJ2-7; d_gene: TRBD1; v_gene: TRBV28; abundance: -; CDR3nt: TGCGCCAGCACCTCGGGGACAGGGAGCTACGAGCAGTACTTC; CDR3aa: CASTSGTGSYEQYF
j_gene: TRBJ1-2; d_gene: TRBD1; v_gene: TRBV5-4; abundance: -; CDR3nt: TGTGCCAGCAGCTTGGCACAGGGGGAGTACTATGGCTACACCTTC; CDR3aa: CASSLAQGEYYGYTF
j_gene: TRBJ1-2; d_gene: -; v_gene: TRBV28; abundance: once; CDR3nt: TGTGCCAGCAGTCTCAGACAACGATGGGGCTATGGCTACACCTTC; CDR3aa: CASSLRQRWGYGYTF
j_gene: TRBJ2-2; d_gene: -; v_gene: TRBV5-1; abundance: -; CDR3nt: TGCGCCAGCCAACTTGCCCCGGGACAGGGGAATAGCGGGAGGGCCCTCAACACCGGGGAGCTGTTTTTT; CDR3aa: CASQLAPGQGNSGRALNTGELFF
j_gene: TRBJ2-7; d_gene: TRBD2; v_gene: TRBV27; abundance: once; CDR3nt: TGTGCCAGCAGTTTATCGTATCGAGAGACTAGCGGAGCAAGCCACGAGCAGTACTTC; CDR3aa: CASSLSYRETSGASHEQYF
j_gene: TRBJ2-7; d_gene: -; v_gene: TRBV11-2; abundance: -; CDR3nt: TGTGCCAGCAGTCGACAGTACGAGCAGTACTTC; CDR3aa: CASSRQYEQYF
j_gene: TRBJ2-5; d_gene: TRBD2; v_gene: TRBV5-6; abundance: -; CDR3nt: TGTGCCAGAGCCCTTAGGTCCCAAACTAGCGGGAGGGGAGAGACCCAGTACTTC; CDR3aa: CARALRSQTSGRGETQYF
j_gene: TRBJ2-7; d_gene: TRBD1; v_gene: TRBV18; abundance: once; CDR3nt: TGTGCCAGCTCACAATCCGGGACAGGGACTCAATTGCCGTACTTC; CDR3aa: CASSQSGTGTQLPYF
j_gene: TRBJ2-1; d_gene: -; v_gene: TRBV18; abundance: -; CDR3nt: TGTGCCAGCTCACCACCAGGCGGTGGTGAGCAGTTCTTC; CDR3aa: CASSPPGGGEQFF
j_gene: TRBJ1-2; d_gene: -; v_gene: TRBV18; abundance: -; CDR3nt: TGTGCCAGCGAGGGGGAACCTAACTATGGCTACACCTTC; CDR3aa: CASEGEPNYGYTF
j_gene: TRBJ2-7; d_gene: -; v_gene: TRBV6-6; abundance: -; CDR3nt: TGTGCCAGCAGTTACTTCGTGGTAGGTAGTTCCTACGAGCAGTACTTC; CDR3aa: CASSYFVVGSSYEQYF
j_gene: TRBJ1-5; d_gene: -; v_gene: TRBV27; abundance: once; CDR3nt: TGTGCCAGCAGTTTAGTCGGGGGTCAGCCCCAGCATTTT; CDR3aa: CASSLVGGQPQHF
j_gene: TRBJ2-7; d_gene: TRBD2; v_gene: TRBV7-9; abundance: few; CDR3nt: TGTGCCAGCAGCTTAGTAACTAGCGGAGCCTGGGAGCAGTACTTC; CDR3aa: CASSLVTSGAWEQYF
j_gene: TRBJ2-1; d_gene: -; v_gene: TRBV18; abundance: -; CDR3nt: TGTGCCAGCTCTCCCCTAGGGACCTCCTACAATGAGCAGTTCTTC; CDR3aa: CASSPLGTSYNEQFF
j_gene: TRBJ1-1; d_gene: -; v_gene: TRBV5-1; abundance: -; CDR3nt: TGCGCCAGCAGCCCTGGACATAGGCGGAACACTGAAGCTTTCTTT; CDR3aa: CASSPGHRRNTEAFF
j_gene: TRBJ1-1; d_gene: TRBD1; v_gene: TRBV10-1; abundance: -; CDR3nt: TGCGCCAGCAGGGGACAGGGTGGGATGATGAACACTGAAGCTTTCTTT; CDR3aa: CASRGQGGMMNTEAFF
j_gene: TRBJ2-7; d_gene: TRBD1; v_gene: TRBV29-1; abundance: few; CDR3nt: TGCAGCGTTGAAAGCAGGACAGGGTCCTACGAGCAGTACTTC; CDR3aa: CSVESRTGSYEQYF
j_gene: TRBJ1-2; d_gene: -; v_gene: TRBV16; abundance: -; CDR3nt: TGTGCCAGCAGCCAATATACAGGGCCCGTGAATAACTATGGCTACACCTTC; CDR3aa: CASSQYTGPVNNYGYTF
j_gene: TRBJ1-5; d_gene: -; v_gene: TRBV19; abundance: -; CDR3nt: TGTGCCAGTAGTATCCTCCCCGATTATAGCAATCAGCCCCAGCATTTT; CDR3aa: CASSILPDYSNQPQHF
j_gene: TRBJ2-5; d_gene: TRBD2; v_gene: TRBV28; abundance: -; CDR3nt: TGTGCCAGCAGTTTAAGGACTAGCGGTTCGGAGACCCAGTACTTC; CDR3aa: CASSLRTSGSETQYF
j_gene: TRBJ1-5; d_gene: -; v_gene: TRBV6-1; abundance: -; CDR3nt: TGTGCCAGCAGTGGGGAGGGGATGAACAATCAGCCCCAGCATTTT; CDR3aa: CASSGEGMNNQPQHF
j_gene: TRBJ1-1; d_gene: -; v_gene: TRBV28; abundance: -; CDR3nt: TGTGCCAGCCCTGCTACTAATTTAGTGAACACTGAAGCTTTCTTT; CDR3aa: CASPATNLVNTEAFF
j_gene: TRBJ1-6; d_gene: -; v_gene: TRBV5-4; abundance: -; CDR3nt: TGTGCCAGCAGAAGGGACTCTTCAACAAATAATTCACCCCTCCACTTT; CDR3aa: CASRRDSSTNNSPLHF
j_gene: TRBJ1-3; d_gene: TRBD1; v_gene: TRBV6-1; abundance: -; CDR3nt: TGTGCCAGCAGTGAAAGGGACAGGGGGCTATCTGGAAACACCATATATTTT; CDR3aa: CASSERDRGLSGNTIYF
j_gene: TRBJ1-2; d_gene: -; v_gene: TRBV7-9; abundance: -; CDR3nt: TGTGCCAGCAGCTTAGGGGGTCAGGGTCGCGGCTACACCTTC; CDR3aa: CASSLGGQGRGYTF
j_gene: TRBJ2-3; d_gene: TRBD2; v_gene: TRBV5-4; abundance: -; CDR3nt: TGTGCCAGCAGCGAGAGCACTAGCGGGAGGTTCCACACAGATACGCAGTATTTT; CDR3aa: CASSESTSGRFHTDTQYF
j_gene: TRBJ2-1; d_gene: TRBD2; v_gene: TRBV4-1; abundance: -; CDR3nt: TGCGCCAGCAGCCATTCCCTAGCGGGAGGTCCTGGGCTCAATGAGCAGTTCTTC; CDR3aa: CASSHSLAGGPGLNEQFF
j_gene: TRBJ1-1; d_gene: TRBD1; v_gene: TRBV7-9; abundance: -; CDR3nt: TGTGCCAGCAGAGCTTACGGGACAGGGGAAACTGAAGCTTTCTTT; CDR3aa: CASRAYGTGETEAFF
j_gene: TRBJ2-7; d_gene: -; v_gene: TRBV5-6; abundance: few; CDR3nt: TGTGCCAGCAGCTCACGATCCGGGACCGCGACCTACGAGCAGTACTTC; CDR3aa: CASSSRSGTATYEQYF
j_gene: TRBJ2-7; d_gene: TRBD2; v_gene: TRBV28; abundance: -; CDR3nt: TGTGCCAGCAGTTTTTTGGTAGCGGGAGACGAGCAGTACTTC; CDR3aa: CASSFLVAGDEQYF
j_gene: TRBJ2-7; d_gene: TRBD1; v_gene: TRBV2; abundance: -; CDR3nt: TGTGCCAGCAGTATCCCCAGGGGGACCAACGAGCAGTACTTC; CDR3aa: CASSIPRGTNEQYF
j_gene: TRBJ2-7; d_gene: -; v_gene: TRBV19; abundance: -; CDR3nt: TGTGCCAGTAGTATCTCCCTAGCCGTCGAGCAGTACTTC; CDR3aa: CASSISLAVEQYF
j_gene: TRBJ2-1; d_gene: -; v_gene: TRBV7-2; abundance: once; CDR3nt: TGTGCCAGCAGCCCGACTTGGGCTAGGCGGGGACATGAGCAGTTCTTC; CDR3aa: CASSPTWARRGHEQFF
j_gene: TRBJ2-7; d_gene: -; v_gene: TRBV30; abundance: -; CDR3nt: TGTGCCTGGAGTATAAGGGTATCGGGATACGAGCAGTACTTC; CDR3aa: CAWSIRVSGYEQYF
j_gene: TRBJ2-7; d_gene: TRBD1; v_gene: TRBV6-1; abundance: few; CDR3nt: TGTGCCAGCAGTGGGCAGGGGGCTGGCGAGCAGTACTTC; CDR3aa: CASSGQGAGEQYF
j_gene: TRBJ2-7; d_gene: TRBD1; v_gene: TRBV27; abundance: once; CDR3nt: TGTGCCAGCAGTTTATATAGGGGAACCGGGACAGGGGGCAGGTACGAGCAGTACTTC; CDR3aa: CASSLYRGTGTGGRYEQYF
j_gene: TRBJ2-7; d_gene: TRBD2; v_gene: TRBV18; abundance: -; CDR3nt: TGTGCCAGCTCACCCCTTGCTCCGGGGGGGCGCATGGACGAGCAGTACTTC; CDR3aa: CASSPLAPGGRMDEQYF
j_gene: TRBJ2-7; d_gene: TRBD2; v_gene: TRBV9; abundance: once; CDR3nt: TGTGCCAGCAGTGGGGGGACTAGCGGTAGAACGGGGTACGAGCAGTACTTC; CDR3aa: CASSGGTSGRTGYEQYF
j_gene: TRBJ2-7; d_gene: TRBD2; v_gene: TRBV9; abundance: -; CDR3nt: TGTGCCAGCAGCCCCTCCGGGACTAGCAATTACGAGCAGTACTTC; CDR3aa: CASSPSGTSNYEQYF
j_gene: TRBJ2-1; d_gene: -; v_gene: TRBV6-1; abundance: -; CDR3nt: TGTGCCAGCGAAGTGTACAATGAGCAGTTCTTC; CDR3aa: CASEVYNEQFF
j_gene: TRBJ1-1; d_gene: -; v_gene: TRBV30; abundance: -; CDR3nt: TGTGCCTGGAGTGTACAGGGCTGGGTCACTGAAGCTTTCTTT; CDR3aa: CAWSVQGWVTEAFF
j_gene: TRBJ2-1; d_gene: -; v_gene: TRBV5-1; abundance: once; CDR3nt: TGCGCCAGCAGCTTGCTACAGCTGACCACCTACAATGAGCAGTTCTTC; CDR3aa: CASSLLQLTTYNEQFF